Sequencing of this TCR beta chain was carried out in a study of T-cell reconstitution after alpha-beta-depleted transplantation in children. For TCRbeta, the library was prepared with unique molecular identifiers. A single record per CDR3 protein comes from TCRdb applying MiXCR to the PCR reads. Altogether roughly 120,000 distinct CDR3 sequences are present, 20% to 25% being singletons, with the ten largest covering 10%. Findings of the study overall: Newly generated T cells supplied most T-cell counts and diversity one year post-transplant.

This clonotype has just a few counts. Its antigen is still unknown. The CDR3 length is 14 residues. Germline CDR1 is KGHSH and CDR2 is LQKENI. Trimming left V 4 bases short and J 4 bases short, with 12 bases between. This clonotype originated in a male patient aged 2 to 9 who had a stem cell transplant for chronic granulomatous disease, so the T cells may come from the graft donor. The sample in question was PBMCs, mostly from graft donor cells, obtained 180 days after TCRalphabeta/CD19-depleted stem cell transplant. The chain has TRBV18 and TRBJ2-3; TRBD2 is a possible D gene (5 bases). The CDR3 DNA reads TGTGCCAGCTCACGCGGGCTAGACCCAGATACGCAGTATTTT. Protein: CASSRGLDPDTQYF.